The 10 T cell receptor beta chains below were found in one sample sequenced in a study of shared clonotypes between healthy human individuals. CD45RO-negative CD8 cells positively selected for CCR7 made up the naive population, which excluded terminally differentiated effector memory CD45RA+ cells. Clones were sequenced by immunoSEQ multiplex PCR, and TCRdb holds only the in-frame ones, with some missing. This table has some 1,900,000 clones, about 95% appearing once. The sequenced material came from naive CD8+ T cells sorted from blood. These TCRs come from a man younger than 30 in good health.

This clone was recorded once. This sequence joins TRBV28 and TRBJ1-1; D may be TRBD1 (6 bases). The CDR3 runs to 15 residues. Germline CDR1 reads MDHEN; CDR2 reads SYDVKM. The V gene lost 7 bases and the J gene lost 1 base, with 16 bases spanning the gap. This chain's CDR3 is CASTQLRTANTEAFF. The CDR3, as DNA: TGTGCCAGCACCCAGTTGAGGACAGCGAACACTGAAGCTTTCTTT.

A single count supports this clone. The chain carries TRBV14 and TRBJ2-1; 7 positions agree with TRBD2. The V gene's germline CDR1 is SGHDN and CDR2 FVKESK. V dropped 2 bases and J dropped 9; count of bases not matched to a gene: 4. The CDR3 consists of 13 residues. CDR3 loop: CASSQIAGGEQFF. As DNA, the CDR3 is TGTGCCAGCAGCCAAATAGCGGGCGGTGAGCAGTTCTTC.

This sequence joins TRBV5-5 and TRBJ1-3, with D possibly matching TRBD1 (5 bases). Germline-derived CDR1 and CDR2 are SGHKS and YYEKEE (reference sequence). V was clipped by 4 bases and J by 2 bases, with 16 bases between them. The CDR3 spans 16 residues. CDR3: CASSLGLAGTGNTIYF. The DNA of the CDR3 is TGTGCCAGCAGCCTGGGTCTGGCAGGGACTGGAAACACCATATATTTT.

V usage is TRBV4-3 and J usage is TRBJ2-5, with TRBD1 as a possible D gene (6 bases). CDR1 and CDR2 (germline): LGHNA, YSLEER. The CDR3 consists of 14 residues. V lost 4 bases and J 5 bases, leaving 14 bases between the germline ends. CDR3 DNA sequence: TGCGCCAGCAGCCCGGGAACAGGGTGGGAGACCCAGTACTTC. This gives the protein CASSPGTGWETQYF.

This chain joins TRBV27 and TRBJ2-1, with D possibly called TRBD1 or TRBD2 (6 bases each). This CDR3 comprises 19 residues. Trimming cost V 2 bases and J 6 bases, with 26 bases left between them. From germline, CDR1 is MNHEY and CDR2 SMNVEV (reference sequence). CDR3 coding DNA: TGTGCCAGCAGTTTAGTGGGGATTGGGAGGCAGGGGATTGGCAATGAGCAGTTCTTC. Translating it yields CASSLVGIGRQGIGNEQFF.

With regard to this clone: Other nucleotide sequences in the sample specify the same CDR3. This chain uses TRBV11-2 with TRBJ2-7; perhaps TRBD2 as D (7 bases). V was pared by 0 bases and J by 3 bases, with 12 bases between. This CDR3 comprises 15 residues. CDR1 is SGHAT, CDR2 FQNNGV, per germline. The CDR3 DNA follows: TGTGCCAGCAGCTTAGAGCCGGGGGGCGGCTACGAGCAGTACTTC. Translating it yields CASSLEPGGGYEQYF.

The chain is built from TRBV4-1 and TRBJ2-7; D not resolved. Between the trimmed V and J ends, which lost 3 bases and 8 bases, there was a span of 20 bases. CDR3 length: 15 amino acids. Looked up from germline, CDR1 is MGHRA and CDR2 is YSYEKL. The CDR3 spells CASSHILLDIRKQYF. DNA for the CDR3: TGCGCCAGCAGCCATATCCTTCTAGATATACGAAAGCAGTACTTC.

V usage is TRBV4-1 and J usage is TRBJ2-1; D is ambiguous. Looked up from germline, CDR1 is MGHRA and CDR2 is YSYEKL. This CDR3 has 15 residues. V shed 3 bases and J shed 5 bases, with 14 bases lying between them. The CDR3 region is CASSHVVRPDNEQFF. The DNA of the CDR3 is TGCGCCAGCAGCCATGTCGTACGGCCAGACAATGAGCAGTTCTTC.

The chain couples TRBV14 to TRBJ2-7; 8 bases are shared with TRBD1. V was pared by 3 bases and J by 4 bases, with 8 bases of the junction left unmatched. Germline V gene sequence: CDR1 SGHDN, CDR2 FVKESK. The CDR3 contains 15 residues. This CDR3 reads CASSHRTGKPYEQYF. The CDR3 region has the DNA TGTGCCAGCAGCCACCGGACAGGGAAACCGTACGAGCAGTACTTC.

The chain combines TRBV2 with TRBJ2-1; no definite D call. The CDR3 covers 14 residues. The germline V and J ends were trimmed by 0 bases and 8 bases, with 11 bases remaining between them. The germline V gene encodes CDR1 SNHLY and CDR2 FYNNEI. CDR3 loop: CASSEADSLDEQFF. DNA of the CDR3: TGTGCCAGCAGTGAAGCGGATTCCCTGGATGAGCAGTTCTTC.